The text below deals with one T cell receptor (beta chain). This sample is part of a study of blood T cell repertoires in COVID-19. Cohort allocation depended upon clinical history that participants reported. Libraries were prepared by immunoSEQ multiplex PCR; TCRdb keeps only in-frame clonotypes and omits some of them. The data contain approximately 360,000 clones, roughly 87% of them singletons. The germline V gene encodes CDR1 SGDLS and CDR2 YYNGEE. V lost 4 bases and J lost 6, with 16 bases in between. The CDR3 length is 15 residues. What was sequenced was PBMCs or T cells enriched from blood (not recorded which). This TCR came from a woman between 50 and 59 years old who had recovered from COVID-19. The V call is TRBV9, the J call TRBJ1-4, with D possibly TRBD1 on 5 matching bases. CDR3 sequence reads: CASSSDSGAHEKLFF. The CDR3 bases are TGTGCCAGCAGCTCCGACAGTGGGGCTCATGAAAAACTGTTTTTT.